These 4 T cell receptor beta chains share one sample of origin, sequenced in a study of OX40 agonist ivuxolimab in advanced cancers. Measured with immunoSEQ multiplex PCR; TCRdb has only the in-frame clones, and not every one. Of 55,000 to 70,000 clones in the sample, approximately 90% were seen once. Sequenced here: CD4+ or CD8+ T cells sorted from blood, sampled in a trial of the OX40 agonist ivuxolimab. All receptors derive from an adult with an advanced solid tumor such as melanoma, head and neck, liver or kidney cancer.

The chain links TRBV11-2 to TRBJ1-1; 7 nucleotides align to TRBD1. Germline V gene lookup returns CDR1 SGHAT and CDR2 FQNNGV. The CDR3 covers 15 residues. Trimming took 1 base from V and 6 from J; bases not matched to a gene: 8. The CDR3 coding sequence is TGTGCCAGCAGCTTAGGCCTAGGGGGCAGGGCTGAAGCTTTCTTT. Protein sequence: CASSLGLGGRAEAFF.

V usage is TRBV29-1 and J usage is TRBJ2-1; the D call may be TRBD1 or TRBD2 (5 bases each). The germline V and J ends were trimmed by 4 bases and 7 bases, with 20 bases remaining between them. CDR1 and CDR2 from the germline V gene are SQVTM and ANQGSEA. The CDR3 length is 15 residues. As DNA, the CDR3 is TGCAGCGTTGCACTGGGACCGGGTGGGGAGAATGAGCAGTTCTTC. Translating gives CSVALGPGGENEQFF.

This chain connects TRBV21-1 to TRBJ2-1; TRBD2, the table's D call, lacks a check against the DNA. TRBV21-1 is shown as a pseudogene. The CDR3 loop spans 13 amino acids. CDR3 residues: CASSKVLAPEQFF. The CDR3 coding sequence is TGTGCCAGCAGCAAAGTTTTAGCGCCGGAGCAGTTCTTC.

This clone was seen only once. CDR3 sequence: CASSTRNTGVAYEQYF. CDR3 nucleotide sequence: TGTGCCAGTAGTACCCGGAACACCGGGGTTGCCTACGAGCAGTACTTC. The rearrangement uses TRBV19 and TRBJ2-7; possible D gene TRBD2, 5 bases. Trimming removed 4 bases from V and 2 bases from J, with 18 bases in between. Germline values: CDR1 LNHDA, CDR2 SQIVND (reference sequence). The CDR3 consists of 16 residues.